This TCR beta chain was captured by sequencing in a study of lymphopenia after photon versus proton radiotherapy. Whole-study results and caveats: Authors raise, but do not show, better survival with proton therapy. Oligoclonal CD8+ Temra expansion after nadir drove photon patients' diversity drop. Photon-treated patients lost naive T cells and TCR diversity; proton-treated stayed stable.

For this clone: The antigen is unknown.

The data were produced by immunoSEQ multiplex PCR, yet TCRdb's version contains in-frame clones alone and is incomplete. The data contain roughly 58,000 clones, about nine tenths of them singletons. The germline CDR1 and CDR2 sequences are SGHDT and YYEEEE. The CDR3 contains 15 residues. Trimming removed 1 base from V and 4 bases from J, with 14 bases in between. The chain employs TRBV5-6 and TRBJ1-2; D may be TRBD1 (5 bases). Here the sequenced sample was peripheral blood, taken from a patient treated with proton-based radiotherapy. This TCR derives from a man aged 80 or over with esophageal cancer. The CDR3 spells CASSLMGGDVYGYTF. DNA for the CDR3: TGTGCCAGCAGCTTGATGGGGGGAGATGTCTATGGCTACACCTTC.